The 3 T cell receptor beta chains reported below all come from one sample, sequenced in a study of cytomegalovirus exposure and HLA in healthy donors. PCR primers comprised 60 Vbeta and 13 Jbeta primers. Libraries were prepared by immunoSEQ multiplex PCR; TCRdb keeps only in-frame clonotypes and omits some of them. The sample has about 130,000 clones, about 80% seen once; the top ten hold about 9.2%. The sequenced material came from PBMCs. The origin of the receptors is a young man in good health and CMV-seropositive.

CDR3 DNA: TGTGCCAGCAGTTACAGGAGTGAAGCTTTCTTT. Protein: CASSYRSEAFF. This chain links TRBV28 with TRBJ1-1; a possible D gene is TRBD1 (5 bases). The V end was cut by 4 bases, the J end by 7 bases, with 7 bases between. CDR1 is MDHEN and CDR2 is SYDVKM in the germline V gene. CDR3 length equals 11 residues.

The V call is TRBV11-3, the J call TRBJ1-6, with TRBD1 identical over 9 bases. Germline CDR1 is SGHNT and CDR2 is YENEEA. The CDR3 is made up of 15 amino acids. V trimming: 7 bases; J trimming: 8 bases; junction bases outside the gene matches: 9. DNA for the CDR3: TGTGCCAGCACCCCCGGGACAGGGTATTATTCACCCCTCCACTTT. Protein: CASTPGTGYYSPLHF.

Comments on this clone: Germline is not matched at one junction end, which may reflect a read error. The rearrangement links TRBV9 to TRBJ2-3, with TRBD2 matching over 16 bases. CDR1 and CDR2 (germline): SGDLS, YYNGEE. The CDR3 runs to 14 residues. CDR3: CVSSGGTSGGAQYF. The CDR3 bases are TGTGTCAGCAGCGGCGGGACTAGCGGGGGGGCCCAGTATTTT.